This record looks at one T cell receptor (beta chain) sequence and its context. The data were obtained in a study of blood T cell repertoires in COVID-19. Study in general: Specimens from acute and convalescent COVID-19 originated in the United States, Italy and Spain. T cells, B-cell-depleted T cells, or PBMCs supplied cDNA or gDNA.

This CDR3 region has 12 residues. Germline assignment: CDR1 MNHEY and CDR2 SMNVEV (reference sequence). V was clipped by 10 bases and J by 6 bases, with 12 bases between them. Assay used: immunoSEQ multiplex PCR; TCRdb lists only in-frame clones, some missing. This sample carries around 330,000 clones, 89% of them seen once, and the ten largest clones take about 5%. Participants' reported clinical history set cohort assignment. Sequencing used PBMCs or T cells enriched from blood (not recorded which). The source is a man in his 60s who had recovered from COVID-19. V is TRBV27 and J is TRBJ2-2; tentative D call: TRBD2 (6 bases). The CDR3 nucleotides read TGTGCCACCAAGGGACTGTCCGGGGAGCTGTTTTTT. Translation gives CATKGLSGELFF.